Shown below are 11 T cell receptor beta chains from a single sample sequenced in a study of control samples from healthy donors and cancer patients. Repertoires were generated with immunoSEQ multiplex PCR, while TCRdb's copy carries only in-frame clones and drops some. Of 100,000 to 150,000 clones in the sample, roughly 89% were seen once. The sequenced material came from blood. The source of these receptors is a man aged 18 to 35 in good health.

The chain couples TRBV4-1 to TRBJ2-1, with unresolved D. The germline V gene encodes CDR1 MGHRA and CDR2 YSYEKL. The CDR3 length is 12 residues. Trimming took 3 bases from V and 9 from J, leaving 9 bases between them. Written as DNA, the CDR3 is TGCGCCAGCAGCCACGCCACCGGTGAGCAGTTCTTC. This codes for CASSHATGEQFF.

This chain uses TRBV2 with TRBJ2-3; D is tentatively TRBD1 or TRBD2 (7 bases each). This CDR3 region has 12 residues. V was pared by 7 bases and J by 8 bases, with 13 bases between. Germline loops: CDR1 SNHLY, CDR2 FYNNEI. The CDR3 loop is CASTPRGGTQYF. CDR3 in DNA: TGTGCCAGCACCCCCAGGGGGGGTACGCAGTATTTT.

The rearrangement uses TRBV20-1 and TRBJ1-1; 8 bases match TRBD1. The CDR3 totals 14 residues. Per germline, CDR1 DFQATT and CDR2 SNEGSKA (reference sequence). V lost 3 bases and J lost 1; bases outside the gene matches: 4. In nucleotides, the CDR3 is TGCAGTGCTAGTCAGGGGGCGCAGAACACTGAAGCTTTCTTT. Translated, it gives CSASQGAQNTEAFF.

This clone was observed a single time. As DNA, the CDR3 is TGTGCCAGCAGTGACTCGGTTAAGCAGGGGGCAGACTATGGCTACACCTTC. This sequence encodes CASSDSVKQGADYGYTF. The J gene is TRBJ1-2, the V gene TRBV6-4, with 8 bases aligning to TRBD1. CDR1 MRHNA and CDR2 SNTAGT come from the germline V gene. CDR3 length equals 17 residues. V was pared by 0 bases and J by 3 bases, with 9 bases of the junction left unmatched.

The chain's CDR3 is CASSLALGETQYF. The CDR3 DNA follows: TGTGCCAGCAGCTTGGCGTTGGGAGAGACCCAGTACTTC. The rearrangement joins TRBV5-4 to TRBJ2-5, with D unclear. Trimming removed 0 bases from V and 4 bases from J, with 7 bases in between. CDR3 size: 13 residues. Germline values: CDR1 SGHNT, CDR2 YYREEE (reference sequence).

The gene calls are TRBV11-1 and TRBJ1-2, with TRBD1 matching 8 bases. V shed 5 bases, J shed 0 bases, and the junction held 2 bases outside the gene matches. CDR1 and CDR2 from the germline V gene are SGHAT and FQDESV (reference sequence). This CDR3 contains 14 residues. CDR3 nucleotide sequence: TGTGCCAGCAGCGAGGACAGGGCTAACTATGGCTACACCTTC. This encodes CASSEDRANYGYTF.

V and J are TRBV9 and TRBJ2-7; D might be TRBD2 (5 bases). Germline-derived CDR1 and CDR2 are SGDLS and YYNGEE. The CDR3 is 15 residues long. The V end was cut by 4 bases, the J end by 5 bases, with 19 bases between. DNA of the CDR3: TGTGCCAGCAGCCCCGACTCGACCGACGGGAACGAGCAGTACTTC. Translating gives CASSPDSTDGNEQYF.

The chain recombines TRBV10-2 with TRBJ2-3; D gene ambiguous. The CDR3 loop spans 10 amino acids. Germline CDR1 WSHSY, CDR2 SAAADI. Trimming took off 4 bases at V and 7 bases at J, with 3 bases between the two ends. CDR3 protein: CASSGHTQYF. In nucleotides, the CDR3 is TGCGCCAGCAGTGGTCATACGCAGTATTTT.

The V and J genes are TRBV15 and TRBJ1-2; D is unclear. The germline CDR1 and CDR2 sequences are LNHNV and YYDKDF (reference sequence). V lost 0 bases to trimming and J lost 2 bases, with 10 bases between them. CDR3 size: 15 residues. The CDR3 reads CATSREGGINYGYTF. CDR3 bases: TGTGCCACCAGCAGAGAGGGCGGGATAAACTATGGCTACACCTTC.

V is TRBV6-5 and J is TRBJ1-2; D gene ambiguous. The V end was cut by 7 bases, the J end by 4 bases, with 13 bases between. Germline V lookup: CDR1 MNHEY, CDR2 SVGAGI. The CDR3 has 13 residues. CDR3 protein: CASTITVTYGYTF. DNA of the CDR3: TGTGCCAGCACCATAACAGTAACCTATGGCTACACCTTC.

The CDR3 loop reads CASSETGNGYTF. DNA of the CDR3: TGTGCCAGCAGCGAAACAGGGAATGGCTACACCTTC. This rearrangement joins TRBV11-1 to TRBJ1-2; a possible D gene is TRBD1 (6 bases). The CDR3 loop spans 12 amino acids. CDR1 SGHAT and CDR2 FQDESV come from the germline V gene (reference sequence). V lost 5 bases and J 6 bases, leaving 10 bases between the germline ends.